This T cell receptor beta chain was sequenced for a study of T cell changes during pregnancy in multiple sclerosis. TCRdb's copy holds only in-frame clones and misses some; the assay was immunoSEQ multiplex PCR. The table has over 25,000 clones, 91% seen once. Trimming pared 4 bases from V and 5 bases from J, leaving 12 bases between. The CDR3 has 13 amino acids. Looked up from germline, CDR1 is SGHRS and CDR2 is YFSETQ. The clonotype comes from a female donor in good health, enrolled as a control in a pregnancy study. Sample: CD8+ T cells from peripheral blood mononuclear cells, taken in the second trimester of pregnancy. The chain joins TRBV5-1 to TRBJ1-1; D remains unclear. DNA for the CDR3: TGCGCCAGCAGCATAGAGGGCCTAACTGAAGCTTTCTTT. This translates into CASSIEGLTEAFF. Supplemented by reference TRBV5-1 and TRBJ1-1, the full variable domain reads KAGVTQTPRYLIKTRGQQVTLSCSPISGHRSVSWYQQTPGQGLQFLFEYFSETQRNKGNFPGRFSGRQFSNSRSEMNVSTLELGDSALYLCASSIEGLTEAFFGQGTRLTVV.